The rows below give T cell receptor beta chains drawn from one sample of a study of T cell repertoires in cytomegalovirus infection. TCRdb processed the reads anew with MiXCR; each CDR3 protein has one entry. The sample consists of roughly 250,000 distinct CDR3 sequences, approximately 22% of them appearing once. What was sequenced was CD8+ T cells from PBMCs. Source of these receptors: a human donor in good health (CMV status not recorded). Some clones in this sample may be carry-over from other donors' samples. CDR3s leave out the opening cysteine and the closing phenylalanine or tryptophan.

CDR3aa: ASSLGDRAYNEQF
v_gene: TRBV7-8
j_gene: TRBJ2-1

CDR3aa: ASSPWTGADEKLF
v_gene: TRBV6-6
j_gene: TRBJ1-4

CDR3aa: ASSLRASGGAPGELF
v_gene: TRBV7-2
j_gene: TRBJ2-2

CDR3aa: ASSPPSGRPQH
v_gene: TRBV4-1
j_gene: TRBJ1-5

CDR3aa: ASSCLDRSKIQPQH
v_gene: TRBV7-9
j_gene: TRBJ1-5

CDR3aa: ASSQDLQDLLYGYT
v_gene: TRBV4-1
j_gene: TRBJ1-2

CDR3aa: ASSLGLAGGPPGNEQF
v_gene: TRBV2
j_gene: TRBJ2-1

CDR3aa: ASSFSGGNTEAF
v_gene: TRBV7-2
j_gene: TRBJ1-1

CDR3aa: ASSSPADTRGYT
v_gene: TRBV7-9
j_gene: TRBJ1-2

CDR3aa: ANGRTNTGELF
v_gene: TRBV12-3/TRBV12-4
j_gene: TRBJ2-2

CDR3aa: ASSLESRQPQH
v_gene: TRBV7-6
j_gene: TRBJ1-5

CDR3aa: ASSLEWGQKETQY
v_gene: TRBV27
j_gene: TRBJ2-5

CDR3aa: ASSLGLGGNEQY
v_gene: TRBV28
j_gene: TRBJ2-7